The T cell receptor beta chain under discussion was sequenced for a study of blood T cell repertoires in COVID-19. Profiled with immunoSEQ multiplex PCR; TCRdb holds only in-frame clones, not every one. The sample records 120,000 or so clones, around 63% being singletons. Trimming removed 4 bases at V and 2 bases at J, with 5 bases between. This CDR3 has 13 amino acids. Germline assignment: CDR1 LGHDT and CDR2 YNNKEL (reference sequence). The chain recombines TRBV3-1 (or the pseudogene TRBV3-2) with TRBJ2-2, with unresolved D. Sample: peripheral blood. This sequence was found in a woman in her 70s with acute or convalescent COVID-19. The CDR3 bases are TGTGCCAGCAGCCGTACAAACACCGGGGAGCTGTTTTTT. It is translated as CASSRTNTGELFF.